This T cell receptor (beta chain) was sequenced in a study of blood T cell repertoires in COVID-19 (dated by TCRdb to 2020 to 2022). With respect to the entire study: Samples from collaborators originated in the United States, Italy and Spain and spanned both the acute and convalescent phases of COVID-19. The repertoires were released in a freely available public database meant as a resource for research on the immune response to SARS-CoV-2. The sample metadata nearly always contained a de-identified subject ID, COVID-19 status, age in years and sex. Deeply sampled blood TCRbeta repertoires from subjects exposed to, actively infected with, or recovered from COVID-19 were included in the dataset. Where available, HLA class I and class II types were taken from metadata supplied by the sample provider and were not determined by assay-based typing. The prospective study material was composed of cDNA or gDNA derived from T cells, B-cell-depleted T cells, or PBMCs. The samples were drawn from the first 160 participants of the ongoing ImmuneRACE study and from some 1,300 subjects provided by 6 global collaborators. What the study reported, not specific to this receptor: The amount of clinical and demographic metadata varied by source and participant and was provided uncurated.

Whole blood was collected in K2EDTA tubes by collaborating institutions according to the institutions' own protocols. For TCRbeta analysis, collaborators shipped samples as frozen whole blood, isolated PBMCs, or DNA extracted from either of those sample types. The V end loses 0 bases and the J end loses 7 bases, and a stretch of 8 bases separates them. The CDR3 holds 14 amino acids from the cysteine to the phenylalanine. Just the 42-base CDR3 DNA is kept, in frame starting at base 1. The germline V gene encodes CDR1 SGHNT and CDR2 YYREEE (reference sequence). The immunoSEQ Assay, a bias-controlled multiplex PCR, was used to amplify TCRbeta CDR3 regions from genomic DNA. The authors' analysis ran thus. The number of nucleated cells in each sample was estimated by amplification of reference gene primers within the assay. Sequence reads were collapsed and filtered to measure the absolute abundance of every unique TCRbeta CDR3 rearrangement. For each sample, productive Simpson clonality was calculated as the square root of Simpson's diversity index over productive rearrangements. TCRdb took over this immuneACCESS table, retaining in-frame rearrangements with V and J assigned. Such tables are incomplete; in checked studies, under half of the missing clones stem from an unresolved V gene, and the remainder is unexplained. V and J calls and clone size follow that table, whereas D and trimming were derived from the DNA. The sample table records hundreds of thousands of clones; over 65% of these occur just once. About 3% of the sample goes to the ten largest clones.

This clone was observed a few times. The antigen this receptor binds is unknown. No per-base quality is available; no much larger clone lies one base away. The chain joins TRBV5-4 to TRBJ1-6; tentative D gene TRBD1, with 5 bases matching. The sample was peripheral blood. The receptor was derived from a woman older than 75 with acute or convalescent COVID-19. The DNA sequence follows: TGTGCCAGCAGCTTGGGTCAGGGAAATTCACCCCTCCACTTT. It codes for CASSLGQGNSPLHF. Outside the CDR3, residues come from the reference TRBV5-4 and TRBJ1-6 proteins, so the full variable domain is: ETGVTQSPTHLIKTRGQQVTLRCSSQSGHNTVSWYQQALGQGPQFIFQYYREEENGRGNFPPRFSGLQFPNYSSELNVNALELDDSALYLCASSLGQGNSPLHFGNGTRLTVT.